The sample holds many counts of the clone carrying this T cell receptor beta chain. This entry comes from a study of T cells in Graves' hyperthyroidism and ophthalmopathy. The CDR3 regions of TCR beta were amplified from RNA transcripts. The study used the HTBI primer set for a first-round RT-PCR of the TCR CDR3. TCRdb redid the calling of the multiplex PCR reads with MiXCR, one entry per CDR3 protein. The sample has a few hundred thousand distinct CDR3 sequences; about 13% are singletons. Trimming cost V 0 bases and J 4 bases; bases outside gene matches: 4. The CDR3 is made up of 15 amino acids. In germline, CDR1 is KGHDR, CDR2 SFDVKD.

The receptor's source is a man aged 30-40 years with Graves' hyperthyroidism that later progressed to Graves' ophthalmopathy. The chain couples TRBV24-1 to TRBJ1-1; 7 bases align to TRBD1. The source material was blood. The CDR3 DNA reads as TGTGCCACCAGTGATTTGTTGCAGGGGGGCACTGAAGCTTTCTTT. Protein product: CATSDLLQGGTEAFF.